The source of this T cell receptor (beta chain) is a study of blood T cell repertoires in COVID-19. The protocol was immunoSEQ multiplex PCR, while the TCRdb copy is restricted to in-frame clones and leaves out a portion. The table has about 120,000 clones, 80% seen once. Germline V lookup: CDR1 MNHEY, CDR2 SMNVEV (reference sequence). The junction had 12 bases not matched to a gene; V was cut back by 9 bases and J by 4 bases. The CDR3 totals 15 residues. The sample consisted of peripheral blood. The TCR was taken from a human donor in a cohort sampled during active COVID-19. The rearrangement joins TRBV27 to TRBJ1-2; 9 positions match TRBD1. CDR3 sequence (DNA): TGTGCCAGTTCGGCTCCGGGACAGGGCAGCTATGGCTACACCTTC. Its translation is CASSAPGQGSYGYTF.